The rows below give T cell receptor beta chains drawn from one sample of a study of T-cell reconstitution after alpha-beta-depleted transplantation in children. One entry per CDR3 protein results from TCRdb running MiXCR on the PCR reads. The repertoire has just over 950,000 distinct CDR3 sequences, around 30% of them found once; the top ten carry over 25%. The material was PBMCs, mostly from graft donor cells, obtained 360 days after TCRalphabeta/CD19-depleted stem cell transplant. These receptors originate from a boy less than two years old who had a stem cell transplant for SCID, so the T cells may come from the graft donor. Both conserved end residues are part of each CDR3. D genes are given only for firm matches. Rows may omit the clone size; those that give it use once, few, many or a size class.

J: TRBJ1-2; D: .; V: TRBV19; size: .; DNA: TGTGCCACTCTCGGGGCTTATTCCGCGCATGGCTACACCTTC; CDR3: CATLGAYSAHGYTF
J: TRBJ2-5; D: .; V: TRBV20-1; size: few; DNA: TGCAGTGCTAGAGATCGGCGGGGACAAGAGACCCAGTACTTC; CDR3: CSARDRRGQETQYF
J: TRBJ2-1; D: TRBD1; V: TRBV29-1; size: many; DNA: TGCAGCGTTTTAAAGGGGGCATACAATGAGCAGTTCTTC; CDR3: CSVLKGAYNEQFF
J: TRBJ1-4; D: TRBD1; V: TRBV12-3/TRBV12-4; size: few; DNA: TGTGCCAGCAGTTTGTTGGGGACAGGGAATGAAAAACTGTTTTTT; CDR3: CASSLLGTGNEKLFF
J: TRBJ2-7; D: .; V: TRBV29-1; size: .; DNA: TGCAGCGTTGGGGAGATCTACGAGCAGTACTTC; CDR3: CSVGEIYEQYF
J: TRBJ2-7; D: .; V: TRBV20-1; size: few; DNA: TGCAGTGCGCCCCGGGGAGGTGCCTACGAGCAGTACTTC; CDR3: CSAPRGGAYEQYF
J: TRBJ2-3; D: .; V: TRBV6-1; size: few; DNA: TGTGCCAGCACGACTGGGCCCCCAGATACGCAGTATTTT; CDR3: CASTTGPPDTQYF
J: TRBJ1-5; D: TRBD1; V: TRBV15; size: .; DNA: TGTGCCACCAGCAGAGATCACACAATCACAGGGGGCGGCCAGCCCCAGCATTTT; CDR3: CATSRDHTITGGGQPQHF
J: TRBJ2-1; D: .; V: TRBV7-9; size: .; DNA: TGTGCCAGCAGCTCGGGGGACGACAGGCGGGTCAATGAGCAGTTCTTC; CDR3: CASSSGDDRRVNEQFF
J: TRBJ2-3; D: .; V: TRBV4-1; size: .; DNA: TGCGCCAGCAGCCTAAACTTAAGGAGATCAGATACGCAGTATTTT; CDR3: CASSLNLRRSDTQYF
J: TRBJ2-3; D: TRBD2; V: TRBV2; size: once; DNA: TGTGCCAGCACCGGGACTAGCGAGGAAAGCACAGATACGCAGTATTTT; CDR3: CASTGTSEESTDTQYF
J: TRBJ1-1; D: .; V: TRBV7-2; size: .; DNA: TGTGCCAGCAGCTTAAGGCCTTGGGGGACTGAAGCTTTCTTT; CDR3: CASSLRPWGTEAFF
J: TRBJ2-3; D: .; V: TRBV6-5; size: few; DNA: TGTGCCAGCAGTTACTCGCTAGCGACTAGCACAGATACGCAGTATTTT; CDR3: CASSYSLATSTDTQYF
J: TRBJ2-6; D: .; V: TRBV2; size: .; DNA: TGTGCCAGCAGTGATCCCCTAGTTTCCCTCTCTGGGGCCAACGTCCTGACTTTC; CDR3: CASSDPLVSLSGANVLTF
J: TRBJ2-1; D: TRBD2; V: TRBV20-1; size: few; DNA: TGCAGTGCTTGGAGGACTAGCGGGGCGAGCTCCTACAATGAGCAGTTCTTC; CDR3: CSAWRTSGASSYNEQFF
J: TRBJ2-7; D: .; V: TRBV20-1; size: once; DNA: TGCAGTGCTAGGGGGGGGGCCACAACCTACGAGCAGTACTTC; CDR3: CSARGGATTYEQYF
J: TRBJ2-1; D: .; V: TRBV9; size: .; DNA: TGTGCCAGCAGCGGGCTCAGGGGGGTCAACAATGAGCAGTTCTTC; CDR3: CASSGLRGVNNEQFF
J: TRBJ2-2; D: TRBD1; V: TRBV12-3/TRBV12-4; size: few; DNA: TGTGCCAGCACCCTACAGGGGGTTCACACCGGGGAGCTGTTTTTT; CDR3: CASTLQGVHTGELFF
J: TRBJ2-3; D: TRBD1; V: TRBV5-1; size: .; DNA: TGCGCCAGCAGCTCACAGGGGTGGACAGATACGCAGTATTTT; CDR3: CASSSQGWTDTQYF
J: TRBJ1-1; D: .; V: TRBV2; size: .; DNA: TGTGCCAGCAGTGAGATAGACACGATAAACACTGAAGCTTTCTTT; CDR3: CASSEIDTINTEAFF
J: TRBJ1-1; D: .; V: TRBV3-1; size: once; DNA: TGTGCCAGCAGCCAGGGGGGACACACTGAAGCTTTCTTT; CDR3: CASSQGGHTEAFF
J: TRBJ1-4; D: .; V: TRBV15; size: .; DNA: TGTGCCACCACGGACGGGGTATTCGAAAAACTGTTTTTT; CDR3: CATTDGVFEKLFF
J: TRBJ2-3; D: TRBD2; V: TRBV28; size: few; DNA: TGTGCCATTTGTCGGCGGGGGGGCACAGATACGCAGTATTTT; CDR3: CAICRRGGTDTQYF
J: TRBJ2-7; D: .; V: TRBV5-1; size: .; DNA: TGCGCCAGCAGCTTGGAGGGGAACCACGAGCAGTACTTC; CDR3: CASSLEGNHEQYF
J: TRBJ2-7; D: TRBD2; V: TRBV20-1; size: few; DNA: TGCAGTGCTCCCCATTTGTCTAGCGGGGTCTACGAGCAGTACTTC; CDR3: CSAPHLSSGVYEQYF
J: TRBJ2-5; D: .; V: TRBV21-1; size: .; DNA: TGTGCCAGCAGCAAAGGACTAGCGGGGGCCTCCAGGGATGAGACCCAGTACTTC; CDR3: CASSKGLAGASRDETQYF
J: TRBJ1-1; D: TRBD1; V: TRBV5-1; size: few; DNA: TGCGCCAGCGGGGACAGGAACACTGAAGCTTTCTTT; CDR3: CASGDRNTEAFF
J: TRBJ2-7; D: TRBD1; V: TRBV28; size: .; DNA: TGTGCCACCATGGGACAGGTCGCCTACGAGCAGTACTTC; CDR3: CATMGQVAYEQYF